This record looks at one TCR beta chain sequence and its context. These data are taken from a study of T cells in severe cutaneous drug reactions. TCR subtype-specific primers in iRepertoire multiplex PCR prepared libraries for bulk and single-cell sequencing. TCRdb reworked the multiplex PCR reads into one entry per CDR3 protein, no DNA. The ten most abundant clones cover 45% to 65% of a sample with about 2,700 distinct CDR3 sequences. The patients sequenced had a carbamazepine-induced Stevens-Johnson syndrome or toxic epidermal necrolysis reaction. The CDR3 totals 13 residues. This receptor was obtained from a human donor with toxic epidermal necrolysis, a severe cutaneous drug reaction. The rearrangement uses TRBV12-3 or TRBV12-4 and TRBJ1-1. Sequenced sample: cells from a skin blister. CDR3 amino acids: CASTLEGPTEAFF.